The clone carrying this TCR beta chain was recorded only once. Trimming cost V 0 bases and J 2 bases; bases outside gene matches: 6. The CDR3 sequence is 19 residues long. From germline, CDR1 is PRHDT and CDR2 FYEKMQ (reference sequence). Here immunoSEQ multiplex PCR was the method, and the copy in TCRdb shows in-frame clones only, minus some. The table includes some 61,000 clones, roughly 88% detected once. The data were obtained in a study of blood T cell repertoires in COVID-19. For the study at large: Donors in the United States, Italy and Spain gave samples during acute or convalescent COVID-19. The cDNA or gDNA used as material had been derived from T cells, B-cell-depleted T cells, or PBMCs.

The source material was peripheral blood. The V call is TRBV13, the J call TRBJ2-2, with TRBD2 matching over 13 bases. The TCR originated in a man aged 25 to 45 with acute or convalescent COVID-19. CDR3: CASSLGRGTSGANTGELFF. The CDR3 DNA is TGTGCCAGCAGCTTAGGCCGCGGGACTAGCGGGGCTAACACCGGGGAGCTGTTTTTT.